This T cell receptor beta chain was sequenced during a study of blood T cells in healthy people across ages. Study-wide context: Roughly one uniquely barcoded beta molecule per two T cells was captured.

The study's findings and limits: Not knowing donor CMV status may have confounded expanded clonotype changes.

The study drew donors from healthy Caucasian individuals in Russia aged roughly 6 to 90. Sample-barcoded 5' priming and a J-beta primer mix drove a second PCR of about 6 to 12 cycles. TCRdb ran MiXCR on the 5' RACE reads and lists one entry per CDR3 protein. This table holds 650,000 to 800,000 distinct CDR3 sequences, 40% to 50% found once. This clonotype was seen a few times. The antigen is unknown. This clonotype originated in a man aged 55-75 years in good health. The sample consisted of blood.

This CDR3 reads CASSDTGTGYLIRGYTF. The CDR3 DNA is TGTGCCAGCAGCGATACCGGGACAGGGTACTTAATTCGTGGCTACACCTTC. The genes are TRBV11-2 and TRBJ1-2; 9 positions agree with TRBD1. The junction had 17 bases not matched to a gene; V was cut back by 5 bases and J by 7 bases. Looked up from germline, CDR1 is SGHAT and CDR2 is FQNNGV. The CDR3 is made up of 17 amino acids.